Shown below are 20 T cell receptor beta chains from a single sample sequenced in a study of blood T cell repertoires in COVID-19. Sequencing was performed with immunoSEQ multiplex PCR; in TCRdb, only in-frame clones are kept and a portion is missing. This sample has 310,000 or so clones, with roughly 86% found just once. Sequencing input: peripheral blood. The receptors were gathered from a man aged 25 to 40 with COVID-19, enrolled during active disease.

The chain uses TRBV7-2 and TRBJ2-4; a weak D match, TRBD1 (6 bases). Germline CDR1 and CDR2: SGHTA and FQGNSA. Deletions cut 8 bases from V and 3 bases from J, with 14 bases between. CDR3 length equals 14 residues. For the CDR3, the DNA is TGTGCCAGCGGGTCCCGAGGGGGCAAAAACATTCAGTACTTC. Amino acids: CASGSRGGKNIQYF.

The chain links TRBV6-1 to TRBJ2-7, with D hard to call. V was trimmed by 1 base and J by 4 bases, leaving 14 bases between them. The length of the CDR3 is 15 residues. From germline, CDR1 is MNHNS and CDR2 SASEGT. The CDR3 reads CASSEVPGPLYEQYF. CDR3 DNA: TGTGCCAGCAGTGAAGTGCCAGGTCCCCTTTACGAGCAGTACTTC.

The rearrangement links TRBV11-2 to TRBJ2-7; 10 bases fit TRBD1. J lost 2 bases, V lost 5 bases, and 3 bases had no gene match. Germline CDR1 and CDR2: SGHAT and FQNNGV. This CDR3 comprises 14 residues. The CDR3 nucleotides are TGTGCCAGCAGCCCCGGACAGGGGGCCTACGAGCAGTACTTC. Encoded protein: CASSPGQGAYEQYF.

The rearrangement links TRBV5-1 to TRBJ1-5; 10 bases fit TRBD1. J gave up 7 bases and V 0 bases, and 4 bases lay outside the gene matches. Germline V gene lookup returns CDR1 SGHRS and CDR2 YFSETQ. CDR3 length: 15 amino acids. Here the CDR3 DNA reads TGCGCCAGCAGCTTGGAGACAGGGGGCCGGCAGCCCCAGCATTTT. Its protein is CASSLETGGRQPQHF.

CDR3 nucleotide sequence: TGTGCCAGCAGACCTCGTCTAGCGGCCTCCTACGAGCAGTACTTC. It codes for CASRPRLAASYEQYF. The chain joins TRBV3-1 (or the pseudogene TRBV3-2) to TRBJ2-7; the match to TRBD2 covers 7 bases. CDR1 is LGHDT and CDR2 is YNNKEL in the germline V gene (reference sequence). The trim removed 6 bases at V and 0 bases at J, leaving 8 bases unmatched. This CDR3 has 15 residues.

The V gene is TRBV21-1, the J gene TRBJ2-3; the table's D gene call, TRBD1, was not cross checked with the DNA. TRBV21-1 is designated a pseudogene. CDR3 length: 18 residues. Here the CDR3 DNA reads TGTGCCAGCAGCAAATCGAACAGGGGGCCGAGCAGCACAGATACGCAGTATTTT. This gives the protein CASSKSNRGPSSTDTQYF.

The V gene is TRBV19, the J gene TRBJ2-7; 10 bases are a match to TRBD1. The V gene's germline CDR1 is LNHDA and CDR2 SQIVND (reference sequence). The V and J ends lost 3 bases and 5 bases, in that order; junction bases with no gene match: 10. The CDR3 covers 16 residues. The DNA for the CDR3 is TGTGCCAGTAGTATTTCGAGCGGGGGACAGGGGAACGAGCAGTACTTC. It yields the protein CASSISSGGQGNEQYF. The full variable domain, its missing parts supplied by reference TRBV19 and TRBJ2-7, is DGGITQSPKYLFRKEGQNVTLSCEQNLNHDAMYWYRQDPGQGLRLIYYSQIVNDFQKGDIAEGYSVSREKKESFPLTVTSAQKNPTAFYLCASSISSGGQGNEQYFGPGTRLTVT.

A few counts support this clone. The CDR3 region is CASSQDRTGATRAGANVLTF. The CDR3 DNA is TGTGCCAGCAGCCAAGATAGGACAGGAGCTACAAGGGCTGGGGCCAACGTCCTGACTTTC. The chain couples TRBV3-1 (or the pseudogene TRBV3-2) to TRBJ2-6; 7 positions agree with TRBD1. The junction had 13 bases not matched to a gene; V was cut back by 0 bases and J by 2 bases. Germline V CDR1 and CDR2: LGHDT, YNNKEL (reference sequence). The CDR3 contains 20 residues.

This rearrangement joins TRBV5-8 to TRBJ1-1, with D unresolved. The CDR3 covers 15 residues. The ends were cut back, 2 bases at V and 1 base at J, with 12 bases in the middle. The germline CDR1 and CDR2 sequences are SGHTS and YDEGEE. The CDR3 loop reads CASSFLTGENTEAFF. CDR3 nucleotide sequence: TGTGCCAGCAGCTTCCTAACGGGAGAGAACACTGAAGCTTTCTTT.

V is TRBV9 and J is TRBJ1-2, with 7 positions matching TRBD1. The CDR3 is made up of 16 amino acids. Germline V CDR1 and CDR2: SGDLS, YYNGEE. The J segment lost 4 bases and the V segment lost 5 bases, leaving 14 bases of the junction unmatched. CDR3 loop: CASSKSPGGNSYGYTF. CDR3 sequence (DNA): TGTGCCAGCAGTAAAAGCCCAGGGGGAAACTCCTATGGCTACACCTTC. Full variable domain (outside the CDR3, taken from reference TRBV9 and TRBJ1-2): DSGVTQTPKHLITATGQRVTLRCSPRSGDLSVYWYQQSLDQGLQFLIQYYNGEERAKGNILERFSAQQFPDLHSELNLSSLELGDSALYFCASSKSPGGNSYGYTFGSGTRLTVV.

CDR3 coding DNA: TGTGCCAGCAGCGTAACCCCGACAGGGCTCTCTGGAAACACCATATATTTT. Protein sequence: CASSVTPTGLSGNTIYF. The chain couples TRBV9 to TRBJ1-3, with TRBD1 matching over 7 bases. V lost 1 base and J lost 0; bases outside the gene matches: 7. Germline-derived CDR1 and CDR2 are SGDLS and YYNGEE. The CDR3 has 17 amino acids.

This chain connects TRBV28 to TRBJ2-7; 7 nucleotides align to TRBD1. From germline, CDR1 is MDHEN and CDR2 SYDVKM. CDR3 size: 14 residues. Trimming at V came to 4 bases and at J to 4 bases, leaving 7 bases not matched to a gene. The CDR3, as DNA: TGTGCCAGCAGTTCGGGACAGTTAATGTACGAGCAGTACTTC. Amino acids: CASSSGQLMYEQYF.

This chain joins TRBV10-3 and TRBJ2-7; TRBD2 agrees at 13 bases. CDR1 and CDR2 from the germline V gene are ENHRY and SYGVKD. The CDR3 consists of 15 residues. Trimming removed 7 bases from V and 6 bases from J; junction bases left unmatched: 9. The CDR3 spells CAIKNRTSGGLEQYF. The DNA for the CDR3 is TGTGCCATCAAAAACAGGACTAGCGGGGGTCTCGAGCAGTACTTC.

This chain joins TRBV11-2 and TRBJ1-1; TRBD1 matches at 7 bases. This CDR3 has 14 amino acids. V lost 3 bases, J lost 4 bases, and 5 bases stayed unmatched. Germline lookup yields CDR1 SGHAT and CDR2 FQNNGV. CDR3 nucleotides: TGTGCCAGCAGCTTTCTAGGGGGCATCACTGAAGCTTTCTTT. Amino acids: CASSFLGGITEAFF.

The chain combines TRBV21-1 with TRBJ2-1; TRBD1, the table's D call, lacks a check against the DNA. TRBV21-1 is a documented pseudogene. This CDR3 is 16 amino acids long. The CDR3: CASSRLPQGPYNEQFF. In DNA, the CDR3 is TGTGCCAGCAGTAGATTACCTCAGGGCCCCTACAATGAGCAGTTCTTC.

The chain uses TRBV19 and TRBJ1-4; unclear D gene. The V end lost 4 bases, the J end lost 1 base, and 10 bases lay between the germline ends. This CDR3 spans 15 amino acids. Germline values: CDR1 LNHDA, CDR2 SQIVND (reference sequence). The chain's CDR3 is CASSTRGGTNEKLFF. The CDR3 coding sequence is TGTGCCAGTAGTACACGCGGCGGAACTAATGAAAAACTGTTTTTT.

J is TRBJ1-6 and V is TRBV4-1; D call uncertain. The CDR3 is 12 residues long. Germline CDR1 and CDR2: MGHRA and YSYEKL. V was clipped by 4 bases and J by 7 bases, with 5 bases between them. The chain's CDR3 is CASSLQNSPLHF. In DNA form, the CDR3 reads TGCGCCAGCAGCCTACAGAATTCACCCCTCCACTTT.

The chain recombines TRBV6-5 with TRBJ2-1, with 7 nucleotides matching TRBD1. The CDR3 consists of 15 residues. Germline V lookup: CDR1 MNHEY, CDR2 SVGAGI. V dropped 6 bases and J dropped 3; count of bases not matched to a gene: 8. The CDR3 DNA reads TGTGCCAGCAGGATAAGACAGGGCTTCTACAATGAGCAGTTCTTC. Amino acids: CASRIRQGFYNEQFF.

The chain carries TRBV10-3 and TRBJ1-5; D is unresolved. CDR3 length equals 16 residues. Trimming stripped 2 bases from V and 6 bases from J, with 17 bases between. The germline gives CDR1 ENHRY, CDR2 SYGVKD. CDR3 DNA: TGTGCCATCAGTGAGGGGGAGACCCCGGGAGGTCAGCCCCAGCATTTT. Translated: CAISEGETPGGQPQHF.

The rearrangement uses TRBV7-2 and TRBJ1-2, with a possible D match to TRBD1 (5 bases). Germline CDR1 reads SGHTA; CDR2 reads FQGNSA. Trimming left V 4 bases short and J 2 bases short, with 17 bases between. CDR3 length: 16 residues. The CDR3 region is CASSSAVRDSNYGYTF. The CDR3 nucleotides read TGTGCCAGCAGCTCCGCGGTTCGGGACTCGAACTATGGCTACACCTTC.